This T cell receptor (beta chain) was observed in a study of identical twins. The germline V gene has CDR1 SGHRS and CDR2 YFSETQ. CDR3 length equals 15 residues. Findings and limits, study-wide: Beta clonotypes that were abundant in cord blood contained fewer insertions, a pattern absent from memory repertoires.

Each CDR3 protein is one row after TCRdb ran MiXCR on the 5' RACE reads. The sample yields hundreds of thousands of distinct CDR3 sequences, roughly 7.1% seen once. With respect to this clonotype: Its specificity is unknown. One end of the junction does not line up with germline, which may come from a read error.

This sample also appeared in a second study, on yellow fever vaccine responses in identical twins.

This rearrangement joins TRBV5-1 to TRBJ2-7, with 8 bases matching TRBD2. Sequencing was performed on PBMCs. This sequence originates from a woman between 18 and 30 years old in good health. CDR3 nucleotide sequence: TGCGCCAGCAGCTTGGAGGGACTAGGCTCCGACGAGCAGTACTTC. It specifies CASSLEGLGSDEQYF.